The 25 T cell receptor beta chains reported below all come from one sample, sequenced in a study of technical replicates of blood from several donors. Sequenced by immunoSEQ multiplex PCR; TCRdb stores in-frame clones only, minus some. The data hold approximately 99,000 clones, with 95% observed a single time. Specimen: T cells isolated from PBMCs. All receptors derive from a human donor in good health.

The genes are TRBV10-1 and TRBJ2-5, with 9 bases identical to TRBD1. This CDR3 region has 17 residues. The trim removed 2 bases at V and 5 bases at J, leaving 12 bases unmatched. Germline CDR1 reads WNHNN; CDR2 reads SYGVQD (reference sequence). CDR3 protein: CASSEDSGTGLPETQYF. Written as DNA, the CDR3 is TGCGCCAGCAGTGAGGACTCCGGGACAGGGTTACCGGAGACCCAGTACTTC.

This chain links TRBV5-1 with TRBJ2-3; 14 nucleotides align to TRBD2. The CDR3 totals 18 residues. Germline values: CDR1 SGHRS, CDR2 YFSETQ. V was pared by 6 bases and J by 5 bases, with 14 bases of the junction left unmatched. CDR3 sequence: CASKLLPGLAGEGDTQYF. As DNA, the CDR3 is TGCGCCAGCAAATTATTGCCGGGACTAGCGGGAGAGGGAGATACGCAGTATTTT.

The gene calls are TRBV4-1 and TRBJ1-1, with TRBD1 matching 7 bases. Germline V gene sequence: CDR1 MGHRA, CDR2 YSYEKL. J was trimmed by 4 bases and V by 4 bases; bases with no gene match: 9. The CDR3 is 15 residues long. The CDR3 protein is CASSPGAGGSTEAFF. DNA of the CDR3: TGCGCCAGCAGCCCCGGGGCAGGGGGTAGCACTGAAGCTTTCTTT.

The V and J genes are TRBV29-1 and TRBJ1-1; no clear D. Germline V gives CDR1 SQVTM, CDR2 ANQGSEA. CDR3 length equals 11 residues. V lost 7 bases and J lost 0, with 6 bases in between. In nucleotides, the CDR3 is TGCAGCGGCGAGATGAACACTGAAGCTTTCTTT. This codes for CSGEMNTEAFF. The whole variable domain, remainder taken from reference TRBV29-1 and TRBJ1-1, is SAVISQKPSRDICQRGTSLTIQCQVDSQVTMMFWYRQQPGQSLTLIATANQGSEATYESGFVIDKFPISRPNLTFSTLTVSNMSPEDSSIYLCSGEMNTEAFFGQGTRLTVV.

The V call is TRBV6-6, the J call TRBJ1-2, with TRBD1 matching 8 bases. CDR3 length equals 16 residues. CDR1 is MNHNY, CDR2 SVGAGI, per germline (reference sequence). The V segment lost 6 bases and the J segment 1 base; nucleotides outside the gene matches: 10. The CDR3 DNA reads TGTGCCAGCAGCAAACTACAGGGGGTAGTTAACTATGGCTACACCTTC. Translated: CASSKLQGVVNYGYTF.

The chain carries TRBV11-2 and TRBJ2-7, with 13 bases that match TRBD2. V was clipped by 4 bases and J by 3 bases; unmatched bases: 6. The CDR3 has 16 amino acids. Per germline, CDR1 SGHAT and CDR2 FQNNGV. The CDR3 DNA follows: TGTGCCAGCAGCTCCAGGACTAGCGGGAGTATCTACGAGCAGTACTTC. Its protein is CASSSRTSGSIYEQYF.

The genes are TRBV6-6 and TRBJ1-3, with D possibly matching TRBD1 (6 bases). CDR3 length: 16 amino acids. V shed 5 bases and J shed 4 bases, with 18 bases lying between them. Germline V gene lookup returns CDR1 MNHNY and CDR2 SVGAGI (reference sequence). DNA of the CDR3: TGTGCCAGCAGTAGGGGCGCAGGACAGTGGGGAAACACCATATATTTT. Translated: CASSRGAGQWGNTIYF.

The chain has TRBV6-5 and TRBJ2-1, with TRBD2 as a possible D gene (6 bases). The CDR3 totals 16 residues. V shed 4 bases and J shed 4 bases, with 17 bases lying between them. Germline lookup yields CDR1 MNHEY and CDR2 SVGAGI. For the CDR3, the DNA is TGTGCCAGCAGTTCCATCGACAGCCGGGGGTACAATGAGCAGTTCTTC. This sequence encodes CASSSIDSRGYNEQFF.

J is TRBJ2-7 and V is TRBV6-1; maybe TRBD1 (5 bases). The length of the CDR3 is 15 residues. Germline values: CDR1 MNHNS, CDR2 SASEGT. Deletions cut 4 bases from V and 0 bases from J, with 13 bases between. CDR3 protein: CASSGHRLSSYEQYF. The CDR3 coding sequence is TGTGCCAGCAGTGGCCACAGGTTGTCCTCCTACGAGCAGTACTTC.

The CDR3 protein is CASSFGGRGQSYYEQYF. CDR3 nucleotide sequence: TGTGCCAGCAGCTTCGGGGGTAGAGGGCAAAGCTACTACGAGCAGTACTTC. The chain recombines TRBV7-2 with TRBJ2-7; the D gene is possibly TRBD2 (6 bases). Germline V gene sequence: CDR1 SGHTA, CDR2 FQGNSA. This CDR3 region has 17 residues. The ends were cut back, 3 bases at V and 3 bases at J, with 21 bases in the middle.

This chain links TRBV6-4 with TRBJ1-1, with unresolved D. The CDR3 runs to 13 residues. Per germline, CDR1 MRHNA and CDR2 SNTAGT. V was clipped by 4 bases and J by 2 bases, with 8 bases between them. CDR3 region: CASSAYPNTEAFF. CDR3 DNA: TGTGCCAGCAGTGCTTATCCCAACACTGAAGCTTTCTTT.

This CDR3 reads CAWSVGGSGNTIYF. The CDR3, as DNA: TGTGCCTGGAGTGTAGGGGGCTCTGGAAACACCATATATTTT. The chain links TRBV30 to TRBJ1-3, with D perhaps TRBD1 (6 bases). Germline-derived CDR1 and CDR2 are GTSNPN and SVGIG (reference sequence). Trimming pared 0 bases from V and 0 bases from J, leaving 6 bases between. The CDR3 consists of 14 residues.

V is TRBV4-1 and J is TRBJ2-5; possibly TRBD1 for D (5 bases). This CDR3 has 14 amino acids. V was pared by 4 bases and J by 1 base, with 10 bases between. CDR1 is MGHRA and CDR2 is YSYEKL in the germline V gene. The CDR3 DNA reads TGCGCCAGCAGCCCCCAGGGTCTCCAAGAGACCCAGTACTTC. This gives the protein CASSPQGLQETQYF.

The gene calls are TRBV27 and TRBJ2-3; 8 bases fit TRBD2. Germline V gives CDR1 MNHEY, CDR2 SMNVEV (reference sequence). There are 13 residues in the CDR3. The V gene end was trimmed by 8 bases and the J gene end by 3 bases; junction bases not matched to a gene: 4. DNA of the CDR3: TGTGCCAGCTTCTCGGGGGGGACAGATACGCAGTATTTT. Translating gives CASFSGGTDTQYF.

The chain combines TRBV28 with TRBJ1-2; D unclear. The CDR3 has 12 residues. V was pared by 5 bases and J by 2 bases, with 6 bases between. The germline CDR1 and CDR2 sequences are MDHEN and SYDVKM. CDR3 protein: CASSPLNYGYTF. The DNA of the CDR3 is TGTGCCAGCAGTCCATTGAACTATGGCTACACCTTC.

J is TRBJ2-5 and V is TRBV4-1; 9 nucleotides match TRBD1. Germline assignment: CDR1 MGHRA and CDR2 YSYEKL. Trimming at V came to 0 bases and at J to 5 bases, leaving 4 bases not matched to a gene. This CDR3 contains 15 residues. The CDR3 reads CASSQEDRGTETQYF. Here the CDR3 DNA reads TGCGCCAGCAGCCAAGAAGACAGGGGGACGGAGACCCAGTACTTC.

The chain uses TRBV29-1 and TRBJ1-1; D is unresolved. V was shortened by 6 bases and J by 0 bases, with 8 bases between the two germline ends. The CDR3 sequence is 12 residues long. The V gene's germline CDR1 is SQVTM and CDR2 ANQGSEA. CDR3 region: CSVLTLNTEAFF. The CDR3 DNA is TGCAGCGTACTTACCTTGAACACTGAAGCTTTCTTT.

V gene TRBV28 combines with J gene TRBJ2-7, with TRBD2 matching 9 bases. After removal of 2 bases from V and 5 bases from J, the junction contained 10 bases not matched to a gene. CDR1 is MDHEN, CDR2 SYDVKM, per germline. The CDR3 is 16 amino acids. CDR3 coding DNA: TGTGCCAGCAGTTTAGATCTGCGGGAGGGTGTAGACGAGCAGTACTTC. It yields the protein CASSLDLREGVDEQYF.

The rearrangement uses TRBV7-9 and TRBJ2-7, with D maybe TRBD2 (7 bases). CDR3 length equals 12 residues. Germline V gene lookup returns CDR1 SEHNR and CDR2 FQNEAQ (reference sequence). Trimming took 7 bases from V and 6 from J, leaving 13 bases between them. The CDR3 loop is CASNEGGREQYF. The CDR3 DNA reads as TGTGCCAGCAATGAGGGGGGGCGCGAGCAGTACTTC.

J is TRBJ1-4 and V is TRBV18, with unresolved D. CDR1 is KGHSH and CDR2 is LQKENI in the germline V gene. This CDR3 is built from 12 residues. The germline V and J ends were trimmed by 3 bases and 6 bases, with 5 bases remaining between them. The DNA for the CDR3 is TGTGCCAGCTCACCTACGGATGAAAAACTGTTTTTT. It is translated as CASSPTDEKLFF.

Here the CDR3 reads CASSAPPGAGGLSSYNEQFF. The CDR3 coding sequence is TGTGCCAGCAGCGCACCTCCGGGGGCGGGAGGCCTGAGCTCCTACAATGAGCAGTTCTTC. The chain links TRBV9 to TRBJ2-1, with 8 bases that match TRBD2. Per germline, CDR1 SGDLS and CDR2 YYNGEE. V lost 3 bases, J lost 0 bases, and 17 bases stayed unmatched. The CDR3 runs to 20 residues.

The V gene is TRBV27, the J gene TRBJ1-4; perhaps TRBD1 as D (5 bases). The CDR3 extends over 15 amino acids. V was shortened by 8 bases and J by 7 bases, with 20 bases between the two germline ends. Germline V gene sequence: CDR1 MNHEY, CDR2 SMNVEV (reference sequence). CDR3 region: CASRERGGEGEKLFF. In DNA form, the CDR3 reads TGTGCCAGCCGTGAGCGGGGGGGAGAAGGTGAAAAACTGTTTTTT.

The chain recombines TRBV16 with TRBJ1-4; possible D gene TRBD1, 5 bases. Germline V gene sequence: CDR1 KGHSY, CDR2 FQNENV. This CDR3 contains 15 residues. The V end was cut by 4 bases, the J end by 6 bases, with 15 bases between. The CDR3 coding sequence is TGTGCCAGCAGCCCCCAGTTCAGGGCGGATGAAAAACTGTTTTTT. It encodes CASSPQFRADEKLFF.

The chain carries TRBV19 and TRBJ1-1; D remains ambiguous. The germline gives CDR1 LNHDA, CDR2 SQIVND (reference sequence). This CDR3 has 13 residues. Between the trimmed V and J ends, which lost 5 bases and 3 bases, there was a span of 10 bases. The CDR3 spells CASSLRLYTEAFF. For the CDR3, the DNA is TGTGCCAGTAGTCTCAGACTCTACACTGAAGCTTTCTTT.

The chain has TRBV5-4 and TRBJ1-2; 7 nucleotides line up with TRBD1. The length of the CDR3 is 14 residues. The junction had 4 bases not matched to a gene; V was cut back by 3 bases and J by 2 bases. The germline V gene encodes CDR1 SGHNT and CDR2 YYREEE (reference sequence). Here the CDR3 reads CASSYMTGNYGYTF. The CDR3 bases are TGTGCCAGCAGCTACATGACAGGGAACTATGGCTACACCTTC.